Described below is a single TCR beta chain sequence and its context. This entry is derived from a study of memory CD4+ T cells and cytomegalovirus serostatus. The germline V gene has CDR1 KGHSH and CDR2 LQKENI. The CDR3 length is 14 residues. V trimming: 3 bases; J trimming: 4 bases; junction bases outside the gene matches: 2. The sort gate was single viable CD3+CD4+CD8-CD45RO+ cells for memory CD4+ T cells. TCRdb's table, derived via immunoSEQ multiplex PCR, lists solely in-frame clones and lacks some. The table lists about 50,000 clones, around 76% of them singletons. This receptor was obtained from an adult in good health and CMV-seronegative. This sequence joins TRBV18 and TRBJ1-3, with TRBD1 matching over 8 bases. Sequenced input: memory CD4+ T cells from blood. CDR3 DNA sequence: TGTGCCAGCTCACCGGACAGGGCGGGAAACACCATATATTTT. It codes for CASSPDRAGNTIYF.